The 21 T cell receptor beta chains given below trace back to one sample, sequenced in a study of PD-1 blockade in classical Hodgkin lymphoma. The table came from immunoSEQ multiplex PCR; TCRdb's copy has only in-frame clones and leaves some out. The sample records approximately 100,000 clones, 75% to 90% being singletons. Exposure to brentuximab vedotin varied, and each patient had relapsed following autologous stem cell transplantation. Sample: peripheral blood mononuclear cells (PBMCs), taken before the second cycle of nivolumab. Source of these receptors: a human donor with classical Hodgkin lymphoma.

The table lists this clone with a count of one. This chain joins TRBV19 and TRBJ2-7, with 7 bases fitting TRBD1. There are 15 residues in the CDR3. Germline V CDR1 and CDR2: LNHDA, SQIVND (reference sequence). The ends lost 1 base at V and 0 bases at J; junction bases unmatched: 3. The CDR3 bases are TGTGCCAGTAGTATAGCAGGGACAGTCTCCTACGAGCAGTACTTC. Translated: CASSIAGTVSYEQYF.

This rearrangement joins TRBV9 to TRBJ1-4; D remains ambiguous. CDR3 length equals 15 residues. CDR1 is SGDLS, CDR2 YYNGEE, per germline. The V end was cut by 6 bases, the J end by 3 bases, with 15 bases between. CDR3 DNA: TGTGCCAGCACCCCCTGGGAGGAGTCTAATGAAAAACTGTTTTTT. The encoded protein is CASTPWEESNEKLFF.

This chain joins TRBV6-5 and TRBJ2-7, with 10 positions matching TRBD1. The V segment lost 6 bases and the J segment 6 bases; nucleotides outside the gene matches: 5. Germline lookup yields CDR1 MNHEY and CDR2 SVGAGI. The length of the CDR3 is 13 residues. This CDR3 reads CASSRGQGLEQYF. The CDR3 nucleotides read TGTGCCAGCAGCCGGGGACAGGGGCTCGAGCAGTACTTC.

V is TRBV29-1 and J is TRBJ2-4, with 9 bases identical to TRBD1. The V and J ends lost 0 bases and 6 bases, in that order; junction bases with no gene match: 9. The CDR3 has 16 amino acids. CDR1 is SQVTM and CDR2 is ANQGSEA in the germline V gene. CDR3 protein: CSVEERRAGQGNIQYF. In nucleotides, the CDR3 is TGCAGCGTTGAAGAGAGGCGGGCGGGACAGGGAAACATTCAGTACTTC. The variable domain in full, with the rest retrieved from reference TRBV29-1 and TRBJ2-4, is SAVISQKPSRDICQRGTSLTIQCQVDSQVTMMFWYRQQPGQSLTLIATANQGSEATYESGFVIDKFPISRPNLTFSTLTVSNMSPEDSSIYLCSVEERRAGQGNIQYFGAGTRLSVL.

The chain has TRBV4-1 and TRBJ1-3; D gene unclear. The V gene's germline CDR1 is MGHRA and CDR2 YSYEKL. The CDR3 runs to 14 residues. The V end was cut by 1 base, the J end by 2 bases, with 6 bases between. CDR3 loop: CASSQGGTGNTIYF. The CDR3 coding sequence is TGCGCCAGCAGCCAAGGAGGGACTGGAAACACCATATATTTT.

The V call is TRBV4-2, the J call TRBJ1-1; 8 nucleotides match TRBD1. Unmatched junction bases numbered 10, after V lost 2 bases and J lost 11 bases. The germline gives CDR1 LGHNA, CDR2 YNFKEQ. This CDR3 region has 14 residues. This CDR3 is CASSQPGQGLRAFF. DNA for the CDR3: TGTGCCAGCAGCCAACCAGGACAGGGACTAAGGGCTTTCTTT.

The genes are TRBV7-2 and TRBJ2-5, with TRBD2 matching 13 bases. This CDR3 region has 17 residues. Germline V gives CDR1 SGHTA, CDR2 FQGNSA. The J segment lost 7 bases and the V segment lost 5 bases, leaving 13 bases of the junction unmatched. The CDR3 sequence: CASSLQTSGGTRGTQYF. CDR3 nucleotides: TGTGCCAGCAGCCTCCAGACTAGCGGGGGGACCAGGGGGACCCAGTACTTC.

The chain carries TRBV28 and TRBJ1-2; D gene uncertain. The CDR3 is made up of 15 amino acids. Germline lookup yields CDR1 MDHEN and CDR2 SYDVKM. V was shortened by 5 bases and J by 1 base, with 14 bases between the two germline ends. The CDR3 protein is CASSHSPAYNYGYTF. For the CDR3, the DNA is TGTGCCAGCAGTCACTCCCCGGCGTATAACTATGGCTACACCTTC.

V gene TRBV4-3 combines with J gene TRBJ1-4; no firm D call. The ends were cut back, 1 base at V and 4 bases at J, with 10 bases in the middle. This CDR3 is built from 15 residues. The germline CDR1 and CDR2 sequences are LGHNA and YSLEER. This chain's CDR3 is CASSQAVGINEKLFF. Here the CDR3 DNA reads TGCGCCAGCAGCCAAGCAGTGGGGATTAATGAAAAACTGTTTTTT.

V and J are TRBV18 and TRBJ2-5; either TRBD1 or TRBD2 may supply D (5 bases each). This CDR3 has 17 residues. V was clipped by 3 bases and J by 3 bases, with 20 bases between them. Germline loops: CDR1 KGHSH, CDR2 LQKENI. The CDR3 DNA reads as TGTGCCAGCTCACCCCCCCAGTCGTTCGGGACCAAAGAGACCCAGTACTTC. The encoded protein is CASSPPQSFGTKETQYF. The entire variable domain, with the rest obtained from reference TRBV18 and TRBJ2-5, is as follows: NAGVMQNPRHLVRRRGQEARLRCSPMKGHSHVYWYRQLPEEGLKFMVYLQKENIIDESGMPKERFSAEFPKEGPSILRIQQVVRGDSAAYFCASSPPQSFGTKETQYFGPGTRLLVL.

The chain combines TRBV6-5 with TRBJ2-7; 7 nucleotides match TRBD2. J lost 5 bases, V lost 5 bases, and 9 bases had no gene match. Per the germline V gene, CDR1 is MNHEY and CDR2 is SVGAGI. The CDR3 extends over 14 amino acids. CDR3 region: CASSATGGIHEQYF. CDR3 DNA: TGTGCCAGCAGTGCGACCGGGGGGATCCACGAGCAGTACTTC.

This chain uses TRBV2 with TRBJ1-6; D gene uncertain. CDR1 and CDR2 (germline): SNHLY, FYNNEI. The V end was cut by 2 bases, the J end by 7 bases, with 15 bases between. The CDR3 length is 16 residues. The DNA of the CDR3 is TGTGCCAGCAGTGAATTGGACTCCAAACCCAATTCACCCCTCCACTTT. Residues: CASSELDSKPNSPLHF.

In DNA, the CDR3 is TGTGCCAGCAGACCGCCCCAGGGAGCGGAGACCCAGTACTTC. Amino acid sequence: CASRPPQGAETQYF. The chain links TRBV6-1 to TRBJ2-5; the D gene could be TRBD1 or TRBD2 (5 bases each). In germline, CDR1 is MNHNS, CDR2 SASEGT. The CDR3 is 14 residues long. Trimming left V 6 bases short and J 5 bases short, with 16 bases between.

This chain links TRBV19 with TRBJ2-7; TRBD1 matches at 9 bases. Germline V CDR1 and CDR2: LNHDA, SQIVND (reference sequence). This CDR3 comprises 15 residues. With V trimmed by 8 bases and J by 0 bases, 8 bases remained unmatched. The CDR3 nucleotides are TGTGCCAGTTCCAGGGGACAGGGTTCCTCCTACGAGCAGTACTTC. It is translated as CASSRGQGSSYEQYF.

This clone showed up just once. The rearrangement links TRBV6-6 to TRBJ2-7, with 7 bases that match TRBD1. V lost 2 bases and J lost 4; bases outside the gene matches: 2. The V gene's germline CDR1 is MNHNY and CDR2 SVGAGI (reference sequence). This CDR3 is 13 amino acids long. CDR3 sequence reads: CASSYRGLYEQYF. CDR3 in DNA: TGTGCCAGCAGTTACAGGGGGCTTTACGAGCAGTACTTC.

This chain joins TRBV27 and TRBJ2-3; TRBD2 is a possible D gene (5 bases). The germline CDR1 and CDR2 sequences are MNHEY and SMNVEV (reference sequence). V was pared by 3 bases and J by 7 bases, with 11 bases between. CDR3 length: 13 amino acids. The CDR3 nucleotides read TGTGCCAGCAGTTTCGTGACTACGAATACGCAGTATTTT. Translating it yields CASSFVTTNTQYF.

V and J are TRBV6-7 and TRBJ1-5; D gene unclear. TRBV6-7 is filed as an ORF, its function uncertain. The V and J ends lost 2 bases and 7 bases respectively, with 6 bases between them. This CDR3 comprises 12 residues. CDR3 in amino acids: CASSYIGQPQHF. The CDR3 coding sequence is TGTGCCAGCAGTTACATAGGACAGCCCCAGCATTTT.

The chain links TRBV7-3 to TRBJ1-1; D possibly corresponds to TRBD1 (6 bases). Trimming pared 3 bases from V and 3 bases from J, leaving 14 bases between. Germline loops: CDR1 SGHTA, CDR2 FQGTGA. CDR3 length: 15 amino acids. The CDR3 coding sequence is TGTGCCAGCAGCTTTGCTACAGGGATGCACACTGAAGCTTTCTTT. This gives the protein CASSFATGMHTEAFF.

This clone appeared once. J is TRBJ2-6 and V is TRBV6-4; a weak D match, TRBD1 (6 bases). Trimming removed 4 bases from V and 1 base from J, with 11 bases in between. This CDR3 is 16 amino acids long. Per germline, CDR1 MRHNA and CDR2 SNTAGT. CDR3 protein: CASSGGGPSGANVLTF. CDR3 coding DNA: TGTGCCAGCAGTGGAGGGGGTCCGTCTGGGGCCAACGTCCTGACTTTC.

V gene TRBV5-1 combines with J gene TRBJ2-5; 8 bases fit TRBD2. V trimming: 4 bases; J trimming: 5 bases; junction bases outside the gene matches: 13. Germline values: CDR1 SGHRS, CDR2 YFSETQ. The CDR3 has 16 amino acids. The DNA for the CDR3 is TGCGCCAGCAGCGATGGGGTAGCGGGGCCGGGGGAGACCCAGTACTTC. This codes for CASSDGVAGPGETQYF.

The chain carries TRBV10-3 and TRBJ1-1; weak D call: TRBD1 (5 bases). Per the germline V gene, CDR1 is ENHRY and CDR2 is SYGVKD. The V end lost 7 bases, the J end lost 1 base, and 10 bases lay between the germline ends. This CDR3 comprises 13 residues. In DNA form, the CDR3 reads TGTGCCATCAACCTCGGGGGGAACACTGAAGCTTTCTTT. This gives the protein CAINLGGNTEAFF.